This T cell receptor beta chain is from a study of OX40 agonist ivuxolimab in advanced cancers. Notes on this clone: Its antigen is still unknown.

The germline CDR1 and CDR2 sequences are LNHDA and SQIVND (reference sequence). This CDR3 is 11 amino acids long. With 7 bases removed from V and 4 bases from J, the gap between germline ends came to 5 bases. Findings of the study overall: At doses 0.1 to 3.0 mg/kg, CD4+ and CD8+ clones expanded.

The data were produced by immunoSEQ multiplex PCR, yet TCRdb's version contains in-frame clones alone and is incomplete. The sample shows approximately 33,000 clones, 90% of them seen only once. The TCR comes from an adult with an advanced solid tumor such as melanoma, head and neck, liver or kidney cancer. The J gene is TRBJ2-1, the V gene TRBV19; unclear D gene. Source: CD4+ or CD8+ T cells sorted from blood, taken in a trial of the OX40 agonist ivuxolimab. The CDR3 nucleotides read TGTGCCAGTACCCAGTACAATGAGCAGTTCTTC. This encodes CASTQYNEQFF.